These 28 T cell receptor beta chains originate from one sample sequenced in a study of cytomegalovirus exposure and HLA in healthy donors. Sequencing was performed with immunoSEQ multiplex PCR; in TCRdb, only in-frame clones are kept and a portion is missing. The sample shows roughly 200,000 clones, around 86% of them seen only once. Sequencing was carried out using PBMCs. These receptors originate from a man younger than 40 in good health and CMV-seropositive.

CDR3 region: CASSFQRTPNTGELFF. The CDR3 DNA reads as TGTGCCAGCAGCTTCCAGCGGACCCCGAACACCGGGGAGCTGTTTTTT. The chain is built from TRBV7-2 and TRBJ2-2; D is perhaps TRBD2 (5 bases). The germline V and J ends were trimmed by 3 bases and 0 bases, with 11 bases remaining between them. Looked up from germline, CDR1 is SGHTA and CDR2 is FQGNSA. There are 16 residues in the CDR3.

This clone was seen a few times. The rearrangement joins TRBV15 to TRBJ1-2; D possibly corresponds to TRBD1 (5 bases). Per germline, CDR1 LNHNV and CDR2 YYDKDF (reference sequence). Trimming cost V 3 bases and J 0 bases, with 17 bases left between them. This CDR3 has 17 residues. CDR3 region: CATSSPVRDHTNYGYTF. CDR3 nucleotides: TGTGCCACCAGCAGCCCCGTACGGGACCACACTAACTATGGCTACACCTTC.

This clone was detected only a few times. The CDR3 DNA follows: TGCGCCAGCAGCTTGTCCGTCTCCTACGAGCAGTACTTC. This gives the protein CASSLSVSYEQYF. The rearrangement joins TRBV5-1 to TRBJ2-7, with D unclear. Germline V lookup: CDR1 SGHRS, CDR2 YFSETQ. The V end was cut by 1 base, the J end by 0 bases, with 5 bases between. CDR3 length equals 13 residues.

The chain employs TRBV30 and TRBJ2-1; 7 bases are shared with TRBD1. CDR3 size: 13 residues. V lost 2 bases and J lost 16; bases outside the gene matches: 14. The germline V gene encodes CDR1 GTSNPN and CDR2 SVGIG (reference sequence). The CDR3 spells CAWSTTSQGVSFF. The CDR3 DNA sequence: TGTGCCTGGAGTACCACTTCCCAGGGGGTTAGCTTCTTC.

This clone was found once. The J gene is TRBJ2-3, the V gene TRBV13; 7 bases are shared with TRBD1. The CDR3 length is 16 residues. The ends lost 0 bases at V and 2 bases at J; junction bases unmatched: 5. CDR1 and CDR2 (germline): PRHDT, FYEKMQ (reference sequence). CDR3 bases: TGTGCCAGCAGCTTAGGCGGGACAGCAACCACAGATACGCAGTATTTT. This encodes CASSLGGTATTDTQYF.

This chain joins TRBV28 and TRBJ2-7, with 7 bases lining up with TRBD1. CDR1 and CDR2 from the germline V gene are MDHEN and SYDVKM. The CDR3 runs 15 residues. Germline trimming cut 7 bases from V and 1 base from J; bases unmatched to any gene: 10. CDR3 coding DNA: TGTGCCAGCAATGGAAGGGGGCGCGGGTCCTACGAGCAGTACTTC. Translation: CASNGRGRGSYEQYF. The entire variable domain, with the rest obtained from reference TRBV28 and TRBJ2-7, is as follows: DVKVTQSSRYLVKRTGEKVFLECVQDMDHENMFWYRQDPGLGLRLIYFSYDVKMKEKGDIPEGYSVSREKKERFSLILESASTNQTSMYLCASNGRGRGSYEQYFGPGTRLTVT.

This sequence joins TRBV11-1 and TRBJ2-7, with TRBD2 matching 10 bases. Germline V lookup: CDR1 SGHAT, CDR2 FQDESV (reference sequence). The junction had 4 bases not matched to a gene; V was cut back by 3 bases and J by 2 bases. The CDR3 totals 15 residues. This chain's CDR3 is CASSFGTSETYEQYF. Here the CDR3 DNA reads TGTGCCAGCAGCTTCGGGACTAGCGAAACCTACGAGCAGTACTTC.

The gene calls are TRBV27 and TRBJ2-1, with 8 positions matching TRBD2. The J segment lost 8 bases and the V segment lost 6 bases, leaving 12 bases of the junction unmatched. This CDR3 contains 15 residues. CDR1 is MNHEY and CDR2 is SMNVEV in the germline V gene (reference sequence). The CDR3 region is CASSLGLGFGDEQFF. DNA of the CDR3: TGTGCCAGCAGCCTGGGACTAGGGTTTGGAGATGAGCAGTTCTTC.

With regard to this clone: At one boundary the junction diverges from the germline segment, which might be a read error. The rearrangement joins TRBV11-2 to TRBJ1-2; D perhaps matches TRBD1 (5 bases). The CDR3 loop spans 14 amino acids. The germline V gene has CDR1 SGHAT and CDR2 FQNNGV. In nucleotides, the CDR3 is TGTGCCAGCAGCTTAGGTGGGACGGGCTTTGGGTTGTCCTTC. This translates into CASSLGGTGFGLSF.

CDR3 loop: CASSVGGYITDTQYF. CDR3 bases: TGTGCCAGCAGCGTAGGTGGCTACATCACAGATACGCAGTATTTT. The chain couples TRBV9 to TRBJ2-3; D ambiguous. The CDR3 sequence is 15 residues long. V was cut by 0 bases and J by 2 bases, with 10 bases left in between. Germline V gene lookup returns CDR1 SGDLS and CDR2 YYNGEE.

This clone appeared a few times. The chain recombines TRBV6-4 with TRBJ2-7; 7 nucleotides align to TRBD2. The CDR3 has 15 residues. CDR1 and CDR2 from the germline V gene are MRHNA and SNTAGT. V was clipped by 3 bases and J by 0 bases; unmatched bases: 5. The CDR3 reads CASSEEAGSSYEQYF. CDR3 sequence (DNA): TGTGCCAGCAGTGAGGAAGCGGGGTCCTCCTACGAGCAGTACTTC.

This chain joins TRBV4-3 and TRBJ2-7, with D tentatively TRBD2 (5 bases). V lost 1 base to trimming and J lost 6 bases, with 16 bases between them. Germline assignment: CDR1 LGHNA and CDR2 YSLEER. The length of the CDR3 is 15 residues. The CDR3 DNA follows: TGCGCCAGCAGCCAAGGACGGACTCTTGACCGCGAGCAGTACTTC. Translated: CASSQGRTLDREQYF.

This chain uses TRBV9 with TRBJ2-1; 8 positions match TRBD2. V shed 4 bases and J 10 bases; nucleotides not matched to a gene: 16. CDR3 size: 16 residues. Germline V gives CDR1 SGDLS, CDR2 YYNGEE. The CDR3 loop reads CASSPSGGGPPREQFF. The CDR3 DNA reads TGTGCCAGCAGCCCCTCGGGGGGGGGCCCCCCTAGGGAGCAGTTCTTC. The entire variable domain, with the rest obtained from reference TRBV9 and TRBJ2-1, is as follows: DSGVTQTPKHLITATGQRVTLRCSPRSGDLSVYWYQQSLDQGLQFLIQYYNGEERAKGNILERFSAQQFPDLHSELNLSSLELGDSALYFCASSPSGGGPPREQFFGPGTRLTVL.

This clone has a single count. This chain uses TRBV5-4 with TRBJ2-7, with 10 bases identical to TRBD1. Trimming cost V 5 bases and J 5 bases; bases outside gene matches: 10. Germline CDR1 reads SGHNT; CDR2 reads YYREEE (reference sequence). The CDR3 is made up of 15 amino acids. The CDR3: CASSLPGQGFNEQYF. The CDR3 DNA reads TGTGCCAGCAGTTTACCGGGACAGGGGTTTAACGAGCAGTACTTC.

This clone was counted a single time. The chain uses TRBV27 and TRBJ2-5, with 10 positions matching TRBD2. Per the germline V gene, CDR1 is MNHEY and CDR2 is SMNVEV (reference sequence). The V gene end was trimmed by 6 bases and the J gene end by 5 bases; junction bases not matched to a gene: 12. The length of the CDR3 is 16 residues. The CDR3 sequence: CASSVRGLAGVETQYF. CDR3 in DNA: TGTGCCAGCAGCGTACGGGGGCTAGCGGGAGTTGAGACCCAGTACTTC.

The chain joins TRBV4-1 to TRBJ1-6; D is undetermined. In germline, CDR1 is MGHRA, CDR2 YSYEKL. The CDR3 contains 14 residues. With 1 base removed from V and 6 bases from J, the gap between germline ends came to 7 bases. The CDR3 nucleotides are TGCGCCAGCAGCCAAGGTGCTCTTAATTCACCCCTCCACTTT. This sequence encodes CASSQGALNSPLHF.

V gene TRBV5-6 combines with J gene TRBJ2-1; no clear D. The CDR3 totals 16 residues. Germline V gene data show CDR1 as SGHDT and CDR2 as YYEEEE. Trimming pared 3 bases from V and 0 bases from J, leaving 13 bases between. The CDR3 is CASSWSAPLSYNEQFF. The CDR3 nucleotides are TGTGCCAGCAGCTGGTCAGCCCCCCTCTCCTACAATGAGCAGTTCTTC.

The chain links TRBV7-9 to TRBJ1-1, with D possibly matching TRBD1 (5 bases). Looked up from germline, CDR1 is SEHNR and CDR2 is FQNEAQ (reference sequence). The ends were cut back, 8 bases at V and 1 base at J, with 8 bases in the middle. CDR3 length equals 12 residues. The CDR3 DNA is TGTGCCAGCCGTCAGGGGAACACTGAAGCTTTCTTT. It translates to CASRQGNTEAFF.

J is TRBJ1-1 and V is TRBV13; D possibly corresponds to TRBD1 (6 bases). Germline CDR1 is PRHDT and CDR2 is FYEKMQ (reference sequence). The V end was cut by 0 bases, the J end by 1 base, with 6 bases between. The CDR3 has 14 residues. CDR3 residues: CASSLGRGNTEAFF. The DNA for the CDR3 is TGTGCCAGCAGCTTAGGCAGGGGGAACACTGAAGCTTTCTTT.

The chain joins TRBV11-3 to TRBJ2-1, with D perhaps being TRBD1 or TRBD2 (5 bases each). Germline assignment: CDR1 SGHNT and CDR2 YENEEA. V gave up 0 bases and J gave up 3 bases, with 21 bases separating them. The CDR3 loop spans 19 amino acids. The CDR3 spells CASSLDGRVMGDDYNEQFF. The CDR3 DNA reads TGTGCCAGCAGCTTAGACGGAAGGGTAATGGGGGATGACTACAATGAGCAGTTCTTC.

For the CDR3, the DNA is TGTGCCAGCAGCCGGGGACAGGGGGCGAACACCGGGGAGCTGTTTTTT. It is translated as CASSRGQGANTGELFF. J is TRBJ2-2 and V is TRBV7-3; 11 bases fit TRBD1. In germline, CDR1 is SGHTA, CDR2 FQGTGA. This CDR3 has 16 residues. Losses at the gene ends were 5 bases for V and 0 bases for J; bases not matched to a gene: 2.

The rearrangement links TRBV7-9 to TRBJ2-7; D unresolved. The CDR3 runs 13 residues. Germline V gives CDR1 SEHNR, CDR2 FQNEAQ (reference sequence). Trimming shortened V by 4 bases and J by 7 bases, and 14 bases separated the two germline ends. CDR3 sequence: CASSSSVGAEQYF. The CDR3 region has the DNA TGTGCCAGCAGCTCGTCAGTAGGAGCGGAGCAGTACTTC.

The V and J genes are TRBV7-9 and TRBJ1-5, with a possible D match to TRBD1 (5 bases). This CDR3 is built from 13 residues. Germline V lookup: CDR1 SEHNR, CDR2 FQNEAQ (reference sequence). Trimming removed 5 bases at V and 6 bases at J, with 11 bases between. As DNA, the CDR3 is TGTGCCAGCAGCGCAGGCGGGGGTCAGCCCCAGCATTTT. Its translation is CASSAGGGQPQHF.

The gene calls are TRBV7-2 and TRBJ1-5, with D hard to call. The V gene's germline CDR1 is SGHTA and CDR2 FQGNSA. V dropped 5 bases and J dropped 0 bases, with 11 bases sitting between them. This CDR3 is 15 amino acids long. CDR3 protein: CASSPRSYSNQPQHF. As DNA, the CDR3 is TGTGCCAGCAGCCCCCGCAGCTATAGCAATCAGCCCCAGCATTTT.

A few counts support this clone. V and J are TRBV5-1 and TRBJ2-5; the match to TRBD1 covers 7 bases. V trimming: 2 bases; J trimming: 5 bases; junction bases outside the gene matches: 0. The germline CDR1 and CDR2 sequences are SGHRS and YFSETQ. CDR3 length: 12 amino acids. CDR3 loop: CASSLQGETQYF. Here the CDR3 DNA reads TGCGCCAGCAGCTTACAGGGGGAGACCCAGTACTTC.

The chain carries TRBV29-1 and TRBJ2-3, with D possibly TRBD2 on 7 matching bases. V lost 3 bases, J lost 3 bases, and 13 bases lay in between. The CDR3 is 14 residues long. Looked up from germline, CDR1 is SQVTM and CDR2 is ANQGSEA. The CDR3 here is CSVDAGAMTDTQYF. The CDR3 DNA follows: TGCAGCGTTGATGCGGGGGCAATGACAGATACGCAGTATTTT.

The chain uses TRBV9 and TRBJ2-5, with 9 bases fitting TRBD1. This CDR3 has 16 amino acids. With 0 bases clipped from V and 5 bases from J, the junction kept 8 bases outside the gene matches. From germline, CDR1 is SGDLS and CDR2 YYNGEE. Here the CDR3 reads CASSVGDRDKRETQYF. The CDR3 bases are TGTGCCAGCAGCGTAGGGGACAGGGACAAGAGGGAGACCCAGTACTTC.

The CDR3 loop is CASSLAGTYEQYF. In DNA form, the CDR3 reads TGTGCCAGCAGCTTAGCAGGGACCTACGAGCAGTACTTC. This sequence joins TRBV7-7 and TRBJ2-7; D is undetermined. The V gene's germline CDR1 is SSHAT and CDR2 FNYEAQ (reference sequence). V gave up 0 bases and J gave up 2 bases, with 5 bases separating them. The CDR3 has 13 residues.